Listed here are 8 T cell receptor beta chains from one sample, sequenced in a study of Ad26.COV2.S vaccination and SARS-CoV-2 variants. The method was immunoSEQ multiplex PCR; TCRdb's version includes in-frame clones alone and lacks a portion of them. The data contain roughly 510,000 clones, roughly 89% of them seen just once; the ten biggest clones take up 9.5% to 15%. Treatment specified: 15 to 20 received Ad26.COV2.S at low or high dose, single or two shots; five or six received placebo; per-sample allocation not given. Day 63 after the first injection of vaccine or placebo was the sampling time. Here the sequenced sample was peripheral blood, taken in a trial of Ad26.COV2.S vaccine versus placebo. The source of these receptors is a person between 18 and 65 years old who received the Ad26.COV2.S COVID-19 vaccine or a placebo.

The rearrangement uses TRBV6-1 and TRBJ1-6, with TRBD1 matching 8 bases. CDR3 size: 14 residues. The trim removed 2 bases at V and 10 bases at J, leaving 4 bases unmatched. Germline CDR1 reads MNHNS; CDR2 reads SASEGT. CDR3: CASSERTGRSPLHF. The CDR3, as DNA: TGTGCCAGCAGTGAAAGGACAGGGAGGTCACCCCTCCACTTT.

A single count supports this clone. The rearrangement links TRBV3-1 (or the pseudogene TRBV3-2) to TRBJ2-5, with TRBD2 as a possible D gene (6 bases). The CDR3 sequence is 14 residues long. The germline V and J ends were trimmed by 8 bases and 0 bases, with 13 bases remaining between them. CDR1 is LGHDT and CDR2 is YNNKEL in the germline V gene (reference sequence). The CDR3 region has the DNA TGTGCCAGCGGCAGCGGGCGATACCAAGAGACCCAGTACTTC. It codes for CASGSGRYQETQYF.

The rearrangement uses TRBV29-1 and TRBJ2-6; no clear D. The CDR3 consists of 12 residues. Trimming pared 2 bases from V and 6 bases from J, leaving 5 bases between. Germline loops: CDR1 SQVTM, CDR2 ANQGSEA. CDR3 sequence: CSVETSANVLTF. The CDR3 coding sequence is TGCAGCGTTGAAACGTCGGCCAACGTCCTGACTTTC.

V is TRBV7-2 and J is TRBJ1-1; D gene uncertain. The germline CDR1 and CDR2 sequences are SGHTA and FQGNSA. Trimming removed 2 bases at V and 4 bases at J, with 11 bases between. The CDR3 totals 14 residues. The CDR3 loop is CASSLTGYGTEAFF. The CDR3 DNA reads TGTGCCAGCAGCTTAACGGGCTACGGCACTGAAGCTTTCTTT.

V usage is TRBV13 and J usage is TRBJ1-2; D remains ambiguous. V was pared by 5 bases and J by 2 bases, with 6 bases between. Germline values: CDR1 PRHDT, CDR2 FYEKMQ (reference sequence). This CDR3 has 12 residues. The CDR3 region has the DNA TGTGCCAGCAGCCCTCGGAACTATGGCTACACCTTC. Protein product: CASSPRNYGYTF.

Details on this clone: The identical CDR3 is also encoded by other nucleotide sequences in the sample. The V gene is TRBV28, the J gene TRBJ1-4; a possible D gene is TRBD1 (6 bases). Trimming shortened V by 4 bases and J by 8 bases, and 8 bases separated the two germline ends. The CDR3 spans 12 residues. Germline V lookup: CDR1 MDHEN, CDR2 SYDVKM. The DNA of the CDR3 is TGTGCCAGCAGTTCCGGGGGCGAAAAACTGTTTTTT. Amino acid sequence: CASSSGGEKLFF.

The chain joins TRBV28 to TRBJ1-6, with TRBD1 as a possible D gene (6 bases). Germline assignment: CDR1 MDHEN and CDR2 SYDVKM. The CDR3 contains 15 residues. The ends were cut back, 9 bases at V and 14 bases at J, with 26 bases in the middle. The CDR3 loop is CARVQGRGVNVTLHF. The CDR3 coding sequence is TGTGCCAGGGTACAGGGCCGCGGGGTAAACGTGACCCTCCACTTT. The entire variable domain, with the rest obtained from reference TRBV28 and TRBJ1-6, is as follows: DVKVTQSSRYLVKRTGEKVFLECVQDMDHENMFWYRQDPGLGLRLIYFSYDVKMKEKGDIPEGYSVSREKKERFSLILESASTNQTSMYLCARVQGRGVNVTLHFGNGTRLTVT.

The J gene is TRBJ1-4, the V gene TRBV19, with TRBD1 matching 11 bases. This CDR3 contains 16 residues. Germline V CDR1 and CDR2: LNHDA, SQIVND (reference sequence). J gave up 8 bases and V 4 bases, and 9 bases lay outside the gene matches. In DNA form, the CDR3 reads TGTGCCAGTAGTACGCGGCTGGGACAGGGGGACGAAAAACTGTTTTTT. The encoded protein is CASSTRLGQGDEKLFF.